The entry below describes one T cell receptor beta chain. Amplified TCR beta CDR3 regions came from RNA transcripts. The primer set for the first-round RT-PCR of the TCR CDR3 was HTBI. A single record per CDR3 protein comes from TCRdb applying MiXCR to the multiplex PCR reads. The table includes roughly 530,000 distinct CDR3 sequences, approximately 17% detected once. The CDR3 is 13 residues long. V lost 6 bases to trimming and J lost 4 bases, with 10 bases between them. This entry comes from a study of T cells in Graves' hyperthyroidism and ophthalmopathy. Cells are PBMCs isolated from approximately 9.2 ml of fresh blood.

The sequencing input was blood. The TCR originated in a woman between 18 and 29 years old with Graves' ophthalmopathy. The chain recombines TRBV12-3 or TRBV12-4 with TRBJ1-3; D gene ambiguous. CDR3 amino acids: CASSLRRGNTIYF. DNA for the CDR3: TGTGCCAGCAGCCTGCGGCGCGGAAACACCATATATTTT.